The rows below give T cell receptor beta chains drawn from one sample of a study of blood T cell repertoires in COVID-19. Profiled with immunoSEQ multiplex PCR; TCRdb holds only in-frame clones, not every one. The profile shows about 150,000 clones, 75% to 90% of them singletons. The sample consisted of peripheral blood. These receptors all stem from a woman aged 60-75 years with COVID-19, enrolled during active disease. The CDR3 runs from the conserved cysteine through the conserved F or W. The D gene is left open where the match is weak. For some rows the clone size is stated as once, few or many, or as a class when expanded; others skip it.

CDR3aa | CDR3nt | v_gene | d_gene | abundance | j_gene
CASSQGANQPQHF | TGTGCCAGCAGCCAGGGGGCGAATCAGCCCCAGCATTTT | TRBV9 | TRBD1 | NA | TRBJ1-5
CASSHPRAGKNTEAFF | TGCGCCAGCAGTCACCCCAGGGCAGGCAAGAACACTGAAGCTTTCTTT | TRBV23-1 | NA | NA | TRBJ1-1
CASSPPDRDIGELFF | TGTGCCAGCTCACCACCGGACAGGGACATCGGGGAGCTGTTTTTT | TRBV18 | TRBD1 | few | TRBJ2-2
CSASLTGTGNYGYTF | TGCAGTGCTAGTTTGACCGGGACAGGGAACTATGGCTACACCTTC | TRBV20-1 | TRBD1 | once | TRBJ1-2
CASSADAGTAGNTIYF | TGTGCCAGCAGCGCAGACGCCGGAACAGCTGGAAACACCATATATTTT | TRBV9 | NA | NA | TRBJ1-3
CASSIMTGDVETQYF | TGTGCCAGCAGCATTATGACAGGGGACGTTGAGACCCAGTACTTC | TRBV9 | TRBD1 | NA | TRBJ2-5
CASNNAGAGANVLTF | TGTGCCAGCAACAACGCAGGGGCTGGGGCCAACGTCCTGACTTTC | TRBV7-8 | NA | NA | TRBJ2-6
CASSPVGQGVQPQHF | TGTGCCAGCAGCCCGGTGGGACAGGGAGTCCAGCCCCAGCATTTT | TRBV7-2 | TRBD1 | NA | TRBJ1-5
CSVEYGDRAVEQYF | TGCAGCGTTGAATATGGAGACAGGGCCGTCGAGCAGTACTTC | TRBV29-1 | TRBD1 | NA | TRBJ2-7
CASSRHLGGGEKLFF | TGCGCCAGCAGCCGGCATTTGGGGGGTGGTGAAAAACTGTTTTTT | TRBV4-3 | NA | NA | TRBJ1-4
CASSYATGAHYGYTF | TGTGCCAGCAGTTACGCGACAGGGGCGCACTATGGCTACACCTTC | TRBV6-2/TRBV6-3 | TRBD1 | NA | TRBJ1-2
CASSFRTGYGEKLFF | TGTGCCAGCAGTTTCCGGACAGGATACGGGGAAAAACTGTTTTTT | TRBV6-6 | TRBD1 | NA | TRBJ1-4
CASSQLPGLIYEQYF | TGCGCCAGCAGCCAACTACCGGGACTAATCTACGAGCAGTACTTC | TRBV4-3 | TRBD2 | NA | TRBJ2-7
CASSFSDTSAGNTIYF | TGCGCCAGCAGCTTCTCGGACACTTCGGCAGGAAACACCATATATTTT | TRBV5-1 | NA | NA | TRBJ1-3
CASSSRTSGASSYNEQFF | TGTGCCAGCAGTTCTCGGACTAGCGGGGCGAGCTCCTACAATGAGCAGTTCTTC | TRBV6-2/TRBV6-3 | TRBD2 | NA | TRBJ2-1
CASSPPASGKETQYF | TGTGCCAGCAGCCCGCCGGCTAGCGGTAAAGAGACCCAGTACTTC | TRBV5-4 | TRBD2 | NA | TRBJ2-5
CASSQDLAPYGYTF | TGTGCCAGCAGCCAAGATTTAGCCCCCTATGGCTACACCTTC | TRBV4-2 | NA | NA | TRBJ1-2
CAWRGRGAYNSPLHF | TGTGCCTGGAGGGGCAGGGGGGCCTATAATTCACCCCTCCACTTT | TRBV30 | TRBD1 | once | TRBJ1-6
CASSVSSGASGALTGELFF | TGTGCCAGCAGCGTCTCAAGTGGGGCTAGCGGGGCCCTCACCGGGGAGCTGTTTTTT | TRBV9 | TRBD2 | NA | TRBJ2-2
CSVDGQGPYEQYF | TGCAGCGTTGACGGCCAGGGTCCCTACGAGCAGTACTTC | TRBV29-1 | NA | NA | TRBJ2-7
CASSYGSGGSGNTIYF | TGTGCCAGCAGTTACGGGAGCGGGGGCTCTGGAAACACCATATATTTT | TRBV6-5 | NA | NA | TRBJ1-3
CASRTSNTEAFF | TGTGCCAGCAGGACAAGCAACACTGAAGCTTTCTTT | TRBV19 | NA | NA | TRBJ1-1
CASSPGQGINYGYTF | TGTGCCAGCAGCCCCGGACAGGGGATTAACTATGGCTACACCTTC | TRBV7-3 | TRBD1 | NA | TRBJ1-2
CASSFDRDTEAFF | TGTGCCAGCAGTTTTGACAGGGACACTGAAGCTTTCTTT | TRBV12-3/TRBV12-4 | TRBD1 | NA | TRBJ1-1
CASSLIGGSQPQHF | TGTGCCAGCAGCTTAATAGGGGGCTCGCAGCCCCAGCATTTT | TRBV7-2 | TRBD1 | NA | TRBJ1-5